These 10 T cell receptor beta chains share one sample of origin, sequenced in a study of T cell repertoires in cytomegalovirus infection. In TCRdb, the reads were re-called with MiXCR into one record per CDR3 protein. Here the sample spans about 530,000 distinct CDR3 sequences, about 26% being singletons. The sample taken for sequencing was PBMCs. The receptors here all came from a human donor in good health (CMV status not recorded). Some clones in this sample may be carry-over from other donors' samples.

This clonotype occurred many times. The V call is TRBV7-2, the J call TRBJ2-1; TRBD2 matches at 8 bases. Germline V gene sequence: CDR1 SGHTA, CDR2 FQGNSA. With 5 bases clipped from V and 9 bases from J, the junction kept 12 bases outside the gene matches. The CDR3 extends over 15 amino acids. CDR3 protein: CASSTRMREDGEQFF. CDR3 in DNA: TGTGCCAGCAGCACACGGATGCGGGAGGACGGTGAGCAGTTCTTC.

V usage is TRBV19 and J usage is TRBJ2-5, with D possibly TRBD2 on 6 matching bases. The CDR3 consists of 12 residues. Per the germline V gene, CDR1 is LNHDA and CDR2 is SQIVND (reference sequence). V was trimmed by 9 bases and J by 5 bases, leaving 13 bases between them. The CDR3 reads CASATSGETQYF. CDR3 coding DNA: TGTGCCAGCGCGACTAGTGGGGAGACCCAGTACTTC.

This clonotype turned up a few times. V gene TRBV7-2 combines with J gene TRBJ2-3; 7 bases are a match to TRBD2. The V gene end was trimmed by 6 bases and the J gene end by 0 bases; junction bases not matched to a gene: 6. The CDR3 loop spans 15 amino acids. Germline CDR1 is SGHTA and CDR2 is FQGNSA. The CDR3 loop is CASRYGGISTDTQYF. The CDR3 nucleotides read TGTGCCAGCAGATACGGGGGGATAAGCACAGATACGCAGTATTTT.

This clonotype has just a few counts. The chain carries TRBV7-2 and TRBJ2-7, with a tentative D call TRBD2 (6 bases). The germline CDR1 and CDR2 sequences are SGHTA and FQGNSA. Trimming removed 9 bases from V and 5 bases from J, with 14 bases in between. This CDR3 contains 12 residues. DNA for the CDR3: TGTGCCAGTATGGGGGGAAAAAACGAGCAGTACGTC. Translated, it gives CASMGGKNEQYV.

V usage is TRBV10-1 and J usage is TRBJ2-3; TRBD2 matches at 9 bases. CDR1 is WNHNN, CDR2 SYGVQD, per germline (reference sequence). With 4 bases clipped from V and 1 base from J, the junction kept 3 bases outside the gene matches. CDR3 length equals 15 residues. The CDR3 here is CASSASGIGTDTQYF. The CDR3 nucleotides read TGCGCCAGCAGTGCTAGCGGGATAGGCACAGATACGCAGTATTTT.

This chain uses TRBV12-3 or TRBV12-4 with TRBJ2-7; D is undetermined. V lost 0 bases and J lost 0, with 6 bases in between. This CDR3 has 14 amino acids. CDR3 sequence (DNA): TGTGCCAGCAGTTTAGCCAGTCACTCCTACGAGCAGTACTTC. It encodes CASSLASHSYEQYF.

This clonotype has just a few counts. The DNA of the CDR3 is TGTGCCAGCAGTCGACGGACTAGCGTGTACGAGCAGTACTTC. Translating it yields CASSRRTSVYEQYF. The V call is TRBV7-2, the J call TRBJ2-7; 9 nucleotides agree with TRBD2. CDR1 is SGHTA, CDR2 FQGNSA, per germline. The CDR3 length is 14 residues. After removal of 6 bases from V and 4 bases from J, the junction contained 7 bases not matched to a gene. Looking up the rest from reference TRBV7-2 and TRBJ2-7 gives the full variable domain: GAGVSQSPSNKVTEKGKDVELRCDPISGHTALYWYRQSLGQGLEFLIYFQGNSAPDKSGLPSDRFSAERTGGSVSTLTIQRTQQEDSAVYLCASSRRTSVYEQYFGPGTRLTVT.

This clonotype was seen a few times. The rearrangement links TRBV15 to TRBJ2-2, with D tentatively TRBD1 (5 bases). Germline V CDR1 and CDR2: LNHNV, YYDKDF (reference sequence). This CDR3 is 14 amino acids long. Trimming took off 0 bases at V and 13 bases at J, with 15 bases between the two ends. The CDR3 is CATSRDWGSRGLFF. CDR3 DNA: TGTGCCACCAGCAGAGATTGGGGCAGCCGAGGGCTGTTTTTT.

The chain couples TRBV6-2 or TRBV6-3 to TRBJ2-1; maybe TRBD2 (6 bases). Germline V gives CDR1 MNHEY, CDR2 SVGEGT. V gave up 4 bases and J gave up 7 bases, with 17 bases separating them. The CDR3 runs 15 residues. This CDR3 is CASSFPGTVKNEQFF. In nucleotides, the CDR3 is TGTGCCAGCAGTTTTCCTGGGACTGTGAAGAATGAGCAGTTCTTC.

This clonotype was picked up many times. The V and J genes are TRBV7-2 and TRBJ1-2, with TRBD1 identical over 8 bases. Germline assignment: CDR1 SGHTA and CDR2 FQGNSA. The length of the CDR3 is 15 residues. V shed 5 bases and J 4 bases; nucleotides not matched to a gene: 9. CDR3 in DNA: TGTGCCAGCAGCCCTGGACAGGGAGACGGCTATGGCTACACCTTC. Its protein product is CASSPGQGDGYGYTF.